These T cell receptor beta chains were read from a single sample in a study of T cell responses to AZD1222 COVID-19 vaccine. Assay: immunoSEQ multiplex PCR; the TCRdb copy retains only in-frame clones and omits some. Found here are 150,000 to 200,000 clones, around 92% of them singletons; the top ten hold 1% to 1.5%. The sample was peripheral blood, taken 28 days after the second AZD1222 dose. The receptors derive from an adult who received the AZD1222 COVID-19 vaccine. CDR3s include the opening cysteine and the closing phenylalanine or tryptophan. The D gene is left open where the match is weak. Expanded clones get a size class; other rows say once, few or many, or leave the size out.

abundance: once; v_gene: TRBV7-8; d_gene: -; j_gene: TRBJ1-1; len: 15; CDR3aa: CASSLALRAGSEAFF; CDR3nt: TGTGCCAGCAGCTTAGCGCTCAGGGCAGGGTCTGAAGCTTTCTTT
abundance: few; v_gene: TRBV7-2; d_gene: TRBD1; j_gene: TRBJ1-3; len: 17; CDR3aa: CASSLGGQGLSGNTIYF; CDR3nt: TGTGCCAGCAGCTTGGGGGGACAGGGACTCTCTGGAAACACCATATATTTT
abundance: -; v_gene: TRBV7-2; d_gene: TRBD2; j_gene: TRBJ2-1; len: 16; CDR3aa: CASSLVATSGQNEQFF; CDR3nt: TGTGCCAGCAGCTTAGTGGCGACTAGCGGGCAAAATGAGCAGTTCTTC
abundance: once; v_gene: TRBV21-1; d_gene: -; j_gene: TRBJ1-1; len: 19; CDR3aa: CASSNPLYGKSGVNTEAFF; CDR3nt: TGTGCCAGCAGCAACCCTCTCTATGGTAAGAGTGGTGTTAACACTGAAGCTTTCTTT
abundance: -; v_gene: TRBV27; d_gene: -; j_gene: TRBJ2-7; len: 9; CDR3aa: CARDYEQYF; CDR3nt: TGTGCCAGGGACTACGAGCAGTACTTC
abundance: -; v_gene: TRBV6-4; d_gene: TRBD1; j_gene: TRBJ1-5; len: 16; CDR3aa: CASSEPQGVISQPQHF; CDR3nt: TGTGCCAGCAGTGAACCACAGGGGGTCATTAGTCAGCCCCAGCATTTT
abundance: -; v_gene: TRBV15; d_gene: TRBD1; j_gene: TRBJ2-2; len: 15; CDR3aa: CATSREGQGIGELFF; CDR3nt: TGTGCCACCAGCAGAGAGGGACAGGGGATTGGGGAGCTGTTTTTT
abundance: -; v_gene: TRBV28; d_gene: -; j_gene: TRBJ1-3; len: 16; CDR3aa: CASSPPGLVSGNTIYF; CDR3nt: TGTGCCAGCAGTCCGCCAGGGCTAGTCTCTGGAAACACCATATATTTT
abundance: -; v_gene: TRBV28; d_gene: TRBD2; j_gene: TRBJ2-7; len: 17; CDR3aa: CASSLFLLAGGTHEQYF; CDR3nt: TGTGCCAGCAGTTTATTCCTACTAGCGGGAGGGACCCACGAGCAGTACTTC
abundance: -; v_gene: TRBV27; d_gene: TRBD1; j_gene: TRBJ1-5; len: 16; CDR3aa: CASSLGQGVGNQPQHF; CDR3nt: TGTGCCAGCAGTTTAGGACAGGGAGTGGGCAATCAGCCCCAGCATTTT
abundance: -; v_gene: TRBV6-2/TRBV6-3; d_gene: -; j_gene: TRBJ2-7; len: 13; CDR3aa: CASSVRGVYEQYF; CDR3nt: TGTGCCAGCAGTGTGCGGGGAGTATACGAGCAGTACTTC
abundance: -; v_gene: TRBV30; d_gene: -; j_gene: TRBJ1-2; len: 15; CDR3aa: CAWSEGGWADYGYTF; CDR3nt: TGTGCCTGGAGCGAGGGGGGTTGGGCGGACTATGGCTACACCTTC
abundance: -; v_gene: TRBV5-1; d_gene: -; j_gene: TRBJ1-2; len: 15; CDR3aa: CASSLDMWGEGGYTF; CDR3nt: TGCGCCAGCAGCTTGGACATGTGGGGGGAAGGAGGCTACACCTTC
abundance: -; v_gene: TRBV30; d_gene: -; j_gene: TRBJ1-5; len: 13; CDR3aa: CAWSVRRGQPQHF; CDR3nt: TGTGCCTGGAGTGTACGGCGGGGTCAGCCCCAGCATTTT
abundance: -; v_gene: TRBV10-3; d_gene: TRBD1; j_gene: TRBJ1-3; len: 18; CDR3aa: CAISGHADRGRGGNTIYF; CDR3nt: TGTGCCATCAGTGGCCACGCTGACAGGGGCCGAGGAGGAAACACCATATATTTT
abundance: -; v_gene: TRBV2; d_gene: TRBD2; j_gene: TRBJ2-7; len: 13; CDR3aa: CASSWGGDYEQYF; CDR3nt: TGTGCCAGCAGTTGGGGAGGGGACTACGAGCAGTACTTC
abundance: -; v_gene: TRBV27; d_gene: TRBD1; j_gene: TRBJ2-7; len: 14; CDR3aa: CASSEGALSYEQYF; CDR3nt: TGTGCCAGCTCCGAGGGGGCGCTCTCCTACGAGCAGTACTTC
abundance: -; v_gene: TRBV30; d_gene: -; j_gene: TRBJ1-2; len: 14; CDR3aa: CAWRTGVNNYGYTF; CDR3nt: TGTGCCTGGAGGACAGGAGTCAATAACTATGGCTACACCTTC
abundance: -; v_gene: TRBV27; d_gene: -; j_gene: TRBJ2-1; len: 16; CDR3aa: CASSLSPQGSRNEQFF; CDR3nt: TGTGCCAGCAGTTTATCGCCACAGGGCTCTCGGAATGAGCAGTTCTTC
abundance: once; v_gene: TRBV6-4; d_gene: -; j_gene: TRBJ1-4; len: 16; CDR3aa: CASSDSTRMYSEKLFF; CDR3nt: TGTGCCAGCAGTGACTCGACACGGATGTATAGTGAAAAACTGTTTTTT
abundance: -; v_gene: TRBV29-1; d_gene: -; j_gene: TRBJ1-1; len: 12; CDR3aa: CSVEDRGLEAFF; CDR3nt: TGCAGCGTTGAAGATCGCGGACTGGAAGCTTTCTTT
abundance: -; v_gene: TRBV4-3; d_gene: -; j_gene: TRBJ2-1; len: 17; CDR3aa: CASSQDFGGKSYNEQFF; CDR3nt: TGCGCCAGCAGCCAAGACTTCGGCGGGAAGTCCTACAATGAGCAGTTCTTC
abundance: once; v_gene: TRBV10-3; d_gene: TRBD1; j_gene: TRBJ1-2; len: 15; CDR3aa: CAISEKGQGTYGYTF; CDR3nt: TGTGCCATCAGTGAGAAGGGACAGGGTACCTATGGCTACACCTTC
abundance: -; v_gene: TRBV7-2; d_gene: TRBD1; j_gene: TRBJ1-4; len: 15; CDR3aa: CASSLGTGGHEKLFF; CDR3nt: TGTGCCAGCAGCTTAGGGACAGGGGGGCATGAAAAACTGTTTTTT
abundance: -; v_gene: TRBV28; d_gene: -; j_gene: TRBJ2-7; len: 14; CDR3aa: CASTPGRATYEQYF; CDR3nt: TGTGCCAGCACCCCAGGTCGGGCAACCTACGAGCAGTACTTC
abundance: -; v_gene: TRBV15; d_gene: -; j_gene: TRBJ1-5; len: 12; CDR3aa: CATSTSDQPQHF; CDR3nt: TGTGCCACCAGCACGAGTGATCAGCCCCAGCATTTT
abundance: -; v_gene: TRBV30; d_gene: TRBD1; j_gene: TRBJ1-2; len: 14; CDR3aa: CAWSGQGVFYGYTF; CDR3nt: TGTGCCTGGAGTGGACAGGGAGTATTCTATGGCTACACCTTC
abundance: -; v_gene: TRBV19; d_gene: TRBD1; j_gene: TRBJ1-5; len: 17; CDR3aa: CASSIGPGTGVNQPQHF; CDR3nt: TGTGCCAGTAGTATAGGCCCCGGCACAGGGGTCAATCAGCCCCAGCATTTT